The next 16 T cell receptor beta chains were all read from a single sample in a study of T cells expressing NK-cell markers. TCRdb reanalyzed the 5' RACE reads and collapses them to one entry per CDR3 protein, without DNA. The ten most abundant clones cover roughly 35% of a sample with 150,000 to 180,000 distinct CDR3 sequences. Sequenced input: blood T cells: a sorted CD56 or NKG2C T cell subset, CD4+ or CD8+ T cells, or bulk PBMC T cells (not recorded which). These receptors all stem from a woman aged 45-59 years in good health.

The rearrangement joins TRBV10-3 to TRBJ2-1; absent DNA, TCRdb's TRBD1 call cannot be checked. Germline V gene data show CDR1 as ENHRY and CDR2 as SYGVKD. CDR3 length: 16 residues. CDR3 loop: CAISGNEGQGAFEQFF.

The V gene is TRBV27, the J gene TRBJ1-6. In germline, CDR1 is MNHEY, CDR2 SMNVEV (reference sequence). The CDR3 consists of 12 residues. This CDR3 reads CASKFEWSPLHF.

This rearrangement joins TRBV5-4 to TRBJ2-3. The CDR3 totals 14 residues. CDR1 is SGHNT, CDR2 YYREEE, per germline (reference sequence). The CDR3 loop is CASSFGSGHDTQYF. Filled out from reference TRBV5-4 and TRBJ2-3, the complete variable domain reads ETGVTQSPTHLIKTRGQQVTLRCSSQSGHNTVSWYQQALGQGPQFIFQYYREEENGRGNFPPRFSGLQFPNYSSELNVNALELDDSALYLCASSFGSGHDTQYFGPGTRLTVL.

V gene TRBV6-1 combines with J gene TRBJ2-1; no DNA is available, so the TRBD2 call from TCRdb remains unchecked. Germline V CDR1 and CDR2: MNHNS, SASEGT. The CDR3 extends over 16 amino acids. CDR3 protein: CASSVVSEGSGGEQFF.

The chain employs TRBV7-6 and TRBJ2-5; the TCRdb D gene call, TRBD1, has no DNA to confirm it. Looked up from germline, CDR1 is SGHVS and CDR2 is FNYEAQ. The CDR3 sequence is 17 residues long. CDR3: CASSLDVFLGGWETQYF. The entire variable domain, with the rest obtained from reference TRBV7-6 and TRBJ2-5, is as follows: GAGVSQSPRYKVTKRGQDVALRCDPISGHVSLYWYRQALGQGPEFLTYFNYEAQQDKSGLPNDRFSAERPEGSISTLTIQRTEQRDSAMYRCASSLDVFLGGWETQYFGPGTRLLVL.

The V gene is TRBV2, the J gene TRBJ2-3; absent DNA, TCRdb's TRBD1 call cannot be checked. This CDR3 contains 17 residues. Germline V CDR1 and CDR2: SNHLY, FYNNEI. CDR3 loop: CATRGGDRGRSTDTQYF.

The chain recombines TRBV5-1 with TRBJ2-5; lacking DNA, the TRBD2 call made by TCRdb goes unchecked. The CDR3 covers 15 residues. From germline, CDR1 is SGHRS and CDR2 YFSETQ. This chain's CDR3 is CASSLVTGLGETQYF.

This chain uses TRBV11-2 with TRBJ1-1; absent DNA, TCRdb's TRBD1 call cannot be checked. Per germline, CDR1 SGHAT and CDR2 FQNNGV. The CDR3 contains 12 residues. CDR3 loop: CASSLRGVEAFF.

The gene calls are TRBV29-1 and TRBJ1-1. This CDR3 contains 12 residues. Germline CDR1 SQVTM, CDR2 ANQGSEA. Here the CDR3 reads CSVESWGTEAFF. The full variable domain, completed using reference TRBV29-1 and TRBJ1-1, is SAVISQKPSRDICQRGTSLTIQCQVDSQVTMMFWYRQQPGQSLTLIATANQGSEATYESGFVIDKFPISRPNLTFSTLTVSNMSPEDSSIYLCSVESWGTEAFFGQGTRLTVV.

The gene calls are TRBV27 and TRBJ2-1; TCRdb returns TRBD2, unconfirmable since there is no DNA. The germline gives CDR1 MNHEY, CDR2 SMNVEV (reference sequence). The CDR3 runs to 15 residues. The CDR3 sequence: CASSLVGGVYNEQFF.

The chain uses TRBV7-9 and TRBJ2-1; the D gene TCRdb calls, TRBD2, cannot be checked with no DNA. CDR3 length equals 20 residues. Germline CDR1 is SEHNR and CDR2 is FQNEAQ (reference sequence). The CDR3 protein is CASSSLPGLAGESSYNEQFF.

This sequence joins TRBV12-3 or TRBV12-4 and TRBJ2-7; the TRBD2 assignment by TCRdb is unverifiable without DNA. The CDR3 loop spans 16 amino acids. The CDR3 protein is CASSQAGLALSYEQYF.

The V call is TRBV27, the J call TRBJ1-1; the D call of TRBD1 rests on TCRdb alone, since no DNA is present to check it. Germline V CDR1 and CDR2: MNHEY, SMNVEV (reference sequence). CDR3 length: 19 residues. The CDR3: CASSLAGRGPETLNTEAFF.

The CDR3 protein is CASSLGGTPSNEQFF. The chain recombines TRBV7-9 with TRBJ2-1; TCRdb calls TRBD2, which cannot be checked without DNA. The germline gives CDR1 SEHNR, CDR2 FQNEAQ (reference sequence). The CDR3 consists of 15 residues. The whole variable domain, filled in from reference TRBV7-9 and TRBJ2-1, reads DTGVSQNPRHKITKRGQNVTFRCDPISEHNRLYWYRQTLGQGPEFLTYFQNEAQLEKSRLLSDRFSAERPKGSFSTLEIQRTEQGDSAMYLCASSLGGTPSNEQFFGPGTRLTVL.

CDR3 sequence: CASSPREGVPSQYF. This chain uses TRBV14 with TRBJ2-7; TCRdb's D call of TRBD2 is untestable without DNA. The V gene's germline CDR1 is SGHDN and CDR2 FVKESK. This CDR3 region has 14 residues.

The V gene is TRBV4-1, the J gene TRBJ2-1; TCRdb picks TRBD2, but there is no DNA to check that call. Germline V gene lookup returns CDR1 MGHRA and CDR2 YSYEKL. The length of the CDR3 is 15 residues. The CDR3 reads CASSQSGLAGDEQFF.